This T cell receptor beta chain originates from a study of T cells after yellow fever vaccination. On the study more broadly: SMART-Seq v4 Ultra Low Input handled preparation of low-cell-number fractions.

About this clonotype itself: The antigen is unknown.

5'RACE template switching added a universal primer site and UMIs to TCR cDNA. TCRdb reprocessed the 5' RACE reads with MiXCR, giving one entry per CDR3 protein. The sample holds about 510,000 distinct CDR3 sequences; about a fifth are singletons and the top ten take about 16%. Study-wide results and limits: Reappearance after the booster was observed for most primary-vaccination clones (96% CD4, roughly 90% CD8). Relatively few clonotypes were ones that appeared in both CD4 and CD8 compartments.

J lost 2 bases, V lost 1 base, and 7 bases had no gene match. This CDR3 comprises 16 residues. CDR1 and CDR2 (germline): SNHLY, FYNNEI. V is TRBV2 and J is TRBJ2-5, with 7 nucleotides matching TRBD1. This TCR derives from a young man who received the YFV17D yellow fever vaccine. Sequencing used PBMCs, obtained roughly 20 days after the first yellow fever vaccination. CDR3 DNA: TGTGCCAGCAGTGAAGTTTTGGGACAGAGGCAAGAGACCCAGTACTTC. It codes for CASSEVLGQRQETQYF. The full variable domain, rest sourced from reference TRBV2 and TRBJ2-5, is EPEVTQTPSHQVTQMGQEVILRCVPISNHLYFYWYRQILGQKVEFLVSFYNNEISEKSEIFDDQFSVERPDGSNFTLKIRSTKLEDSAMYFCASSEVLGQRQETQYFGPGTRLLVL.